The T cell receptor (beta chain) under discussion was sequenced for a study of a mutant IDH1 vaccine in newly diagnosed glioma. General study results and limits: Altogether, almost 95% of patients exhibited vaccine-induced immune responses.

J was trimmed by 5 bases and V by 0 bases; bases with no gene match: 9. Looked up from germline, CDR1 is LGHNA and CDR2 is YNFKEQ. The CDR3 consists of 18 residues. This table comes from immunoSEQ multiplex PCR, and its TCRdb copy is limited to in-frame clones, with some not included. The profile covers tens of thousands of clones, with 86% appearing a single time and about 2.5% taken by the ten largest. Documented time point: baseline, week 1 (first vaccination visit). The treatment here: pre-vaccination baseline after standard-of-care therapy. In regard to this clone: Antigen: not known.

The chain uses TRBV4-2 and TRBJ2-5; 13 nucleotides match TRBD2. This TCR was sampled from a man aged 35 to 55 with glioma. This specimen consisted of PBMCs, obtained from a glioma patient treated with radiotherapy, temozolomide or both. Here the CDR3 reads CASSQDRGGTSGMETQYF. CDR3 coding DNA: TGTGCCAGCAGCCAAGATCGGGGGGGGACTAGCGGGATGGAGACCCAGTACTTC.